The clone carrying this T cell receptor beta chain was seen ten or more times. The CDR3 covers 16 residues. Germline V lookup: CDR1 SGHTA, CDR2 FQGNSA. Trimming took 2 bases from V and 1 from J, leaving 14 bases between them. The data derive from a study of regulatory T cells in long-lasting Graves disease. Indicated time point: newly diagnosed GD, antithyroid drugs for less than 3 months. Making the TCR library involved RNA that had been extracted from PBMCs. Building the TCR beta libraries relied on iRepertoire HTBI primers, and CDR3 regions underwent Arm-PCR. TCRdb re-called the multiplex PCR reads through MiXCR, storing one row per CDR3 protein. Of 400,000 to 550,000 distinct CDR3 sequences in the sample, just under 15% were seen once. These data also formed part of another study, on T cells in Graves' hyperthyroidism and ophthalmopathy.

Specimen: peripheral blood mononuclear cells (PBMCs), collected at new diagnosis, from a patient treated with antithyroid drugs. The chain links TRBV7-2 to TRBJ2-5; a weak D match, TRBD2 (6 bases). The sequence came from a woman aged 25 to 39 with Graves disease. The CDR3 spells CASSLQDGTVQETQYF. Here the CDR3 DNA reads TGTGCCAGCAGCTTACAAGACGGGACTGTCCAAGAGACCCAGTACTTC.